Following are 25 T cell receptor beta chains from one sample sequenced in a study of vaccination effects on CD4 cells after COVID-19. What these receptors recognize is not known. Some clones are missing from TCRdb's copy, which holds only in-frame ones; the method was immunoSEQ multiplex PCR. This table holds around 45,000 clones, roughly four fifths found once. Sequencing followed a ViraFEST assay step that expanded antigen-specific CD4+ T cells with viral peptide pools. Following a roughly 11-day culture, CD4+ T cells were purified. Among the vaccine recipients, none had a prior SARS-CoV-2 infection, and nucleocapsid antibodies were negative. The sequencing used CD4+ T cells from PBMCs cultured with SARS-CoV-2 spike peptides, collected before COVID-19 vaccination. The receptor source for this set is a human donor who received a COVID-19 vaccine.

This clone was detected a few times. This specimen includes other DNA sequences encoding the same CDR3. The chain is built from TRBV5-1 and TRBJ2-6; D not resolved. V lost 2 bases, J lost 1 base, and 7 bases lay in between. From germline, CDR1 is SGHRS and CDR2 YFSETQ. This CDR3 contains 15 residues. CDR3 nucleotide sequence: TGCGCCAGCAGCTTATCCGGATCTGGGGCCAACGTCCTGACTTTC. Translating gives CASSLSGSGANVLTF.

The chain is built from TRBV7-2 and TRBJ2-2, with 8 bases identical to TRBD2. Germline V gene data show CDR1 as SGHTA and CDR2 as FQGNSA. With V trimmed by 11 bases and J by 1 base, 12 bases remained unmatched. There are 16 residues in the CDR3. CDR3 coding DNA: TGTGCCTCCACCAGCGGGGGAACACTGAACACCGGGGAGCTGTTTTTT. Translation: CASTSGGTLNTGELFF.

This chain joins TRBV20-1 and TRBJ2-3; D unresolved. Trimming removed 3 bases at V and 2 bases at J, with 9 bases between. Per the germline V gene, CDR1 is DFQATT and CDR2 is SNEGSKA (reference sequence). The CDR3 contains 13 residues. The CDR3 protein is CSASHGDTDTQYF. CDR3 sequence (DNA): TGCAGTGCTAGTCACGGAGACACAGATACGCAGTATTTT.

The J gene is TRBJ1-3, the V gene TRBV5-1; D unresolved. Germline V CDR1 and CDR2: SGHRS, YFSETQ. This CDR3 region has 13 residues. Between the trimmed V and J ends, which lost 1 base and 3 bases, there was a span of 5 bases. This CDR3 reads CASSLSSGNTIYF. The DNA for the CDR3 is TGCGCCAGCAGCTTGAGCAGTGGAAACACCATATATTTT.

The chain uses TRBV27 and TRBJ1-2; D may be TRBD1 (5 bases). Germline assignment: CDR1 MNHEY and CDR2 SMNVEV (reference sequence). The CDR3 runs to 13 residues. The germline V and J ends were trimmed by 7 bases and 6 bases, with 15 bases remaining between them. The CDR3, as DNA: TGTGCCAGCACCGCCCGGGCAGGGCATGGCTACACCTTC. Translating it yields CASTARAGHGYTF.

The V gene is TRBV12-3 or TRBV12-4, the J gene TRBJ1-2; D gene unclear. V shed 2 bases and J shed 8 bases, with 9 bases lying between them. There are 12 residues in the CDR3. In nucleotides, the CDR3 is TGTGCCAGCAGTTTATGGCTTCGAGGCTACACCTTC. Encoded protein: CASSLWLRGYTF.

The CDR3 bases are TGTGCCAGCAGCTTAGCTGCCGACAGCCCCTACACCTTC. This sequence encodes CASSLAADSPYTF. V usage is TRBV7-9 and J usage is TRBJ1-2, with D maybe TRBD1 (5 bases). This CDR3 has 13 residues. Germline-derived CDR1 and CDR2 are SEHNR and FQNEAQ (reference sequence). The V end lost 0 bases, the J end lost 10 bases, and 12 bases lay between the germline ends.

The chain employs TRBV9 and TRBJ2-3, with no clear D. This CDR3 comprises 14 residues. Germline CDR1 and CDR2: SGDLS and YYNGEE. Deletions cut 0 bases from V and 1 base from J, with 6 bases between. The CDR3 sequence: CASSVGSRTDTQYF. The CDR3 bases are TGTGCCAGCAGCGTAGGCTCCCGCACAGATACGCAGTATTTT.

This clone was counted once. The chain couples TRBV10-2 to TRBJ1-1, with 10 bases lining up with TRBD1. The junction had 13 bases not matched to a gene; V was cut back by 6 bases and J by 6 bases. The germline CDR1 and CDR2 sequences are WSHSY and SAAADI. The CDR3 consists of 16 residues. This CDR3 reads CASRNTGTGVDAEAFF. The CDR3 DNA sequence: TGCGCCAGCAGAAACACCGGGACAGGGGTTGACGCTGAAGCTTTCTTT.

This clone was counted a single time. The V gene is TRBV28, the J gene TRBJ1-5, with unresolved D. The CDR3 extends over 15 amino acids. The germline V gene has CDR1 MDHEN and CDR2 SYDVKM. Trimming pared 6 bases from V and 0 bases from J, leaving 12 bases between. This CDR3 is CASSQQVYSNQPQHF. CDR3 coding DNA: TGTGCCAGCAGCCAACAAGTCTATAGCAATCAGCCCCAGCATTTT.

The CDR3 DNA follows: TGTGCCACCAGTGATTTAAGGGGAACCTACGAGCAGTACGTC. Translated, it gives CATSDLRGTYEQYV. J is TRBJ2-7 and V is TRBV24-1; D may be TRBD1 (5 bases). V was clipped by 1 base and J by 2 bases, with 8 bases between them. From germline, CDR1 is KGHDR and CDR2 SFDVKD. CDR3 length equals 14 residues.

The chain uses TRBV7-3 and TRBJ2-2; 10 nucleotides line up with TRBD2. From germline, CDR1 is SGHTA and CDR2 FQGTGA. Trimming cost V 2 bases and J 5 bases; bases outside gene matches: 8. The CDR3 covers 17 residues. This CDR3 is CASSLGAGGPGTGELFF. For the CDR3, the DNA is TGTGCCAGCAGCTTAGGAGCGGGGGGGCCCGGGACCGGGGAGCTGTTTTTT. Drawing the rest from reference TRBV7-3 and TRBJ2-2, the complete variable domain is GAGVSQTPSNKVTEKGKYVELRCDPISGHTALYWYRQSLGQGPEFLIYFQGTGAADDSGLPNDRFFAVRPEGSVSTLKIQRTERGDSAVYLCASSLGAGGPGTGELFFGEGSRLTVL.

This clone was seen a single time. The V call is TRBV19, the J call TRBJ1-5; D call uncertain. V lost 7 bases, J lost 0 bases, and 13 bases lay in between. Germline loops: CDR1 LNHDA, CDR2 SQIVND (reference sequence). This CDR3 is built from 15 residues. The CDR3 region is CASNPISDSNQPQHF. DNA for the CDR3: TGTGCCAGTAACCCCATTTCAGATAGCAATCAGCCCCAGCATTTT.

The CDR3 spells CASTRDSTDYEQYV. The CDR3 bases are TGTGCCAGCACACGGGACAGTACCGACTACGAGCAGTACGTC. The chain joins TRBV6-6 to TRBJ2-7; 7 nucleotides match TRBD1. The germline gives CDR1 MNHNY, CDR2 SVGAGI (reference sequence). This CDR3 has 14 amino acids. Trimming removed 7 bases from V and 3 bases from J; junction bases left unmatched: 9.

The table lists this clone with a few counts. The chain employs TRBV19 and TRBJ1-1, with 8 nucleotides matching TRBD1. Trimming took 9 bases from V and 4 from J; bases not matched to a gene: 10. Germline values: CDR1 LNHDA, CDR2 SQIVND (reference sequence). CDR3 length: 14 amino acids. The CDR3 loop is CASKLGQGFTEAFF. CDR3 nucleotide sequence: TGTGCCAGCAAGCTCGGACAGGGTTTCACTGAAGCTTTCTTT.

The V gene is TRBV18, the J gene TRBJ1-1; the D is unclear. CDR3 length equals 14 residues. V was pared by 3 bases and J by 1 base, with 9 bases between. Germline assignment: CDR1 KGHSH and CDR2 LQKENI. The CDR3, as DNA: TGTGCCAGCTCACCCCTGGACGAGAACACTGAAGCTTTCTTT. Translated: CASSPLDENTEAFF.

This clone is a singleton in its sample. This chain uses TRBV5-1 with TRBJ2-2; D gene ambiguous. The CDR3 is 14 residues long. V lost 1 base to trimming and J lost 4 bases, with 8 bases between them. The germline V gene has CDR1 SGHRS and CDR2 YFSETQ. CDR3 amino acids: CASSLTVITGELFF. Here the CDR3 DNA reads TGCGCCAGCAGCTTGACAGTAATCACCGGGGAGCTGTTTTTT.

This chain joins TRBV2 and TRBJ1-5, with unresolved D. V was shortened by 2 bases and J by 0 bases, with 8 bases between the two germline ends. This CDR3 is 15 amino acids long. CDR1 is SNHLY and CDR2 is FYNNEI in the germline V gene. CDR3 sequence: CASSEYEGSNQPQHF. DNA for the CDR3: TGTGCCAGCAGTGAATATGAGGGTAGCAATCAGCCCCAGCATTTT.

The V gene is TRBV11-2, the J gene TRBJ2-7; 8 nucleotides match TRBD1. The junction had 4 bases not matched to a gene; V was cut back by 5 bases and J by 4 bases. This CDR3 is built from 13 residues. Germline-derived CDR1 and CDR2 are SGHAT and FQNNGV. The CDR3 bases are TGTGCCAGCAGCCGACAGGGGCGGTACGAGCAGTACGTC. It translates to CASSRQGRYEQYV.

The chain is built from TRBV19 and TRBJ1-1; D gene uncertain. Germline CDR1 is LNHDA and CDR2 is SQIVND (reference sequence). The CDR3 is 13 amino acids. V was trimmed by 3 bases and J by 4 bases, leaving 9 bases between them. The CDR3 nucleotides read TGTGCCAGTAGTATGGAGAGGAGCACTGAAGCTTTCTTT. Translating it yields CASSMERSTEAFF.

CDR3 residues: CASSSGVEWRRYEQYV. In nucleotides, the CDR3 is TGTGCCAGCAGCTCAGGAGTTGAATGGAGACGCTACGAGCAGTACGTC. The gene calls are TRBV5-5 and TRBJ2-7; D not certain. V was pared by 3 bases and J by 3 bases, with 19 bases between. The length of the CDR3 is 16 residues. The germline V gene encodes CDR1 SGHKS and CDR2 YYEKEE (reference sequence).

CDR3 sequence reads: CATSLGLNTEAFF. The CDR3 bases are TGTGCCACCAGTCTGGGATTGAACACTGAAGCTTTCTTT. The chain employs TRBV24-1 and TRBJ1-1; no reliable D call. The V end was cut by 6 bases, the J end by 0 bases, with 7 bases between. The V gene's germline CDR1 is KGHDR and CDR2 SFDVKD. This CDR3 has 13 amino acids.

The CDR3 is CASKVAGGSYEQYV. As DNA, the CDR3 is TGTGCCAGCAAGGTGGCGGGGGGGAGCTACGAGCAGTACGTC. This chain joins TRBV2 and TRBJ2-7; 9 bases match TRBD2. Germline lookup yields CDR1 SNHLY and CDR2 FYNNEI. The CDR3 sequence is 14 residues long. After removal of 7 bases from V and 3 bases from J, the junction contained 7 bases not matched to a gene.

DNA of the CDR3: TGTGCCAGCAGCCAGGGGAACATTGTGCAGCAGTTCTTC. Protein sequence: CASSQGNIVQQFF. This chain links TRBV3-1 (or the pseudogene TRBV3-2) with TRBJ2-1; D remains unclear. This CDR3 contains 13 residues. Germline-derived CDR1 and CDR2 are LGHDT and YNNKEL (reference sequence). V lost 3 bases, J lost 11 bases, and 14 bases lay in between.

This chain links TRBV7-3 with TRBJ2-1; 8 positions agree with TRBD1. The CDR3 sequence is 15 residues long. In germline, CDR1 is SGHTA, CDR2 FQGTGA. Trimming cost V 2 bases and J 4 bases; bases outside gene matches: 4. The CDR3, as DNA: TGTGCCAGCAGCTTAGCTCGGACAGGGTACAATGAGCAGTTCTTC. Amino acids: CASSLARTGYNEQFF.